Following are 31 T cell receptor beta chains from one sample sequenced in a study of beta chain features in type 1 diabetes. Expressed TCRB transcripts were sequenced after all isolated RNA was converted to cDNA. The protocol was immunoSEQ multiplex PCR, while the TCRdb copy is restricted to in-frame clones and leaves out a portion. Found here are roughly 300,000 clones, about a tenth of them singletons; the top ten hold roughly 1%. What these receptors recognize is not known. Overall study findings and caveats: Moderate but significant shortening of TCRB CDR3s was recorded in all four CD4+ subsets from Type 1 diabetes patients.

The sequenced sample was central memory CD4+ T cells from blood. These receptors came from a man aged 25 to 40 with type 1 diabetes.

The CDR3 region is CASRGDRSYGYTF. The CDR3 DNA sequence: TGTGCCAGCAGAGGGGACAGGAGCTATGGCTACACCTTC. The rearrangement links TRBV2 to TRBJ1-2; 8 nucleotides match TRBD1. J was trimmed by 4 bases and V by 6 bases; bases with no gene match: 4. Germline V gene lookup returns CDR1 SNHLY and CDR2 FYNNEI. The CDR3 length is 13 residues.

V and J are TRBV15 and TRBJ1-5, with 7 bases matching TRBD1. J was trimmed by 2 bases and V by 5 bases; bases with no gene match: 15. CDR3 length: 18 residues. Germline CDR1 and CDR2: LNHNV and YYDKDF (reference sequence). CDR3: CATSLRLDRASGNQPQHF. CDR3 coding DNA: TGTGCCACCAGCCTCAGACTCGACAGGGCATCTGGCAATCAGCCCCAGCATTTT.

CDR3 protein: CAWTRTRGSGYTF. The DNA for the CDR3 is TGTGCCTGGACCCGAACGAGGGGCAGCGGCTACACCTTC. This sequence joins TRBV30 and TRBJ1-2; a weak D match, TRBD1 (5 bases). Germline values: CDR1 GTSNPN, CDR2 SVGIG (reference sequence). The V end was cut by 4 bases, the J end by 8 bases, with 17 bases between. There are 13 residues in the CDR3. Combining the CDR3 with reference TRBV30 and TRBJ1-2 gives the whole variable domain SQTIHQWPATLVQPVGSPLSLECTVEGTSNPNLYWYRQAAGRGLQLLFYSVGIGQISSEVPQNLSASRPQDRQFILSSKKLLLSDSGFYLCAWTRTRGSGYTFGSGTRLTVV.

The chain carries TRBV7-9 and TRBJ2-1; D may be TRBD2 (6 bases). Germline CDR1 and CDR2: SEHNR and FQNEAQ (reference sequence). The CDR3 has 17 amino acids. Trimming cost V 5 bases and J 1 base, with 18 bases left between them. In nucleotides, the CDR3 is TGTGCCAGCAGCGCAACCGGGGGTCTAACTTCCTACAATGAGCAGTTCTTC. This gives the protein CASSATGGLTSYNEQFF.

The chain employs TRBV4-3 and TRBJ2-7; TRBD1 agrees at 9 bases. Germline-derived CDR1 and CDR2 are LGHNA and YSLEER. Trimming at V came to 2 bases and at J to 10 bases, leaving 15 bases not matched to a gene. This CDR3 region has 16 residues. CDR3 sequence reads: CASSQFYPPGQGSQYF. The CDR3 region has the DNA TGCGCCAGCAGCCAATTCTACCCTCCGGGACAGGGATCCCAGTACTTC.

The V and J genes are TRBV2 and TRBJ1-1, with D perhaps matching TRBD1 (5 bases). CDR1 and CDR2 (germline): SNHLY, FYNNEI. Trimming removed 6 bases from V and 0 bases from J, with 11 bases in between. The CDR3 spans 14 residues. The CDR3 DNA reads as TGTGCCAGCAGCGCGGGGACGGTGAACACTGAAGCTTTCTTT. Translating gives CASSAGTVNTEAFF.

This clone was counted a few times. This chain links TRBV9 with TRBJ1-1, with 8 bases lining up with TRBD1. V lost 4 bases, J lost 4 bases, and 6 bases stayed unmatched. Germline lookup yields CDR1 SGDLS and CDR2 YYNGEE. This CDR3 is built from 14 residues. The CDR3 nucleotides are TGTGCCAGCAGCCTACAGGGGGGAAGCACTGAAGCTTTCTTT. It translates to CASSLQGGSTEAFF.

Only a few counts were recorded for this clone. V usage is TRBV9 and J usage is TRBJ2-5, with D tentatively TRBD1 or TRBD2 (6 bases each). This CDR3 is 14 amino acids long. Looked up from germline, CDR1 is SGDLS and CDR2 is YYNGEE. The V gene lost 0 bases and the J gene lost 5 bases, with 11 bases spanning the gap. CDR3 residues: CASSVGGARETQYF. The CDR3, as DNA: TGTGCCAGCAGCGTAGGGGGGGCTCGTGAGACCCAGTACTTC.

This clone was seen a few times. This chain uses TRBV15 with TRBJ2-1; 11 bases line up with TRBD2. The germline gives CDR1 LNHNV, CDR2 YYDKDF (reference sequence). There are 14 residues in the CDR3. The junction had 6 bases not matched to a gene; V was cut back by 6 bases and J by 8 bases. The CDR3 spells CATRVAGGQDEQFF. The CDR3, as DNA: TGTGCCACCAGGGTAGCGGGGGGGCAGGATGAGCAGTTCTTC.

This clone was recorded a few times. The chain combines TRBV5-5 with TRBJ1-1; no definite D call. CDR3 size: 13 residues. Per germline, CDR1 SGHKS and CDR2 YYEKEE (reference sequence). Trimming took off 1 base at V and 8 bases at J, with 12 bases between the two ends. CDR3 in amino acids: CASSLFASREAFF. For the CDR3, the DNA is TGTGCCAGCAGCTTGTTTGCCAGCAGGGAAGCTTTCTTT.

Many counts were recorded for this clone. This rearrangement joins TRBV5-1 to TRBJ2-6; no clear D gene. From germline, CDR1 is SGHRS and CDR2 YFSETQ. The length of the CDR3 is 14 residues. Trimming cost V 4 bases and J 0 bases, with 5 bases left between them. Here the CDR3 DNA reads TGCGCCAGCAGCGCCAACTCTGGGGCCAACGTCCTGACTTTC. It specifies CASSANSGANVLTF.

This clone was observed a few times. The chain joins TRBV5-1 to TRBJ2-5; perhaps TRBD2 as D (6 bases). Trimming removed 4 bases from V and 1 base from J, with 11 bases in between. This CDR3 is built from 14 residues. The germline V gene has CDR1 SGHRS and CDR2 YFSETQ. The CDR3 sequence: CASSAGRSQETQYF. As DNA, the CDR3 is TGCGCCAGCAGCGCGGGACGGAGCCAAGAGACCCAGTACTTC.

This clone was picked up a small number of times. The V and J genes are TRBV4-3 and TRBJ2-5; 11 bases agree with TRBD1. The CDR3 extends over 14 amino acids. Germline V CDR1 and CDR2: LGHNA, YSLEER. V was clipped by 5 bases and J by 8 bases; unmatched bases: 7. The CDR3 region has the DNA TGCGCCAGCAGCTACAGGACAGGGGGCGAAACCCAGTACTTC. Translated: CASSYRTGGETQYF.

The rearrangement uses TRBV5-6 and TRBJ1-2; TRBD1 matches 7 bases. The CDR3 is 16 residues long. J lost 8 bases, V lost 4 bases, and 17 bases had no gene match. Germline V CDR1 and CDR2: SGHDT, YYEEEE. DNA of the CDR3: TGTGCCAGCAGCCCGGATGAGGGCCAGGGGGTCGTCGGCTACACCTTC. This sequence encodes CASSPDEGQGVVGYTF.

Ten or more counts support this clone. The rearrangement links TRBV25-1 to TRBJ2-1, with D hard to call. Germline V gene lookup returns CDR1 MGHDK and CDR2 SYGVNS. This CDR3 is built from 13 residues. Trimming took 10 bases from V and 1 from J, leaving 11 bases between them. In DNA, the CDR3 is TGTGCCACCGAAGGACGGTCCTACAATGAGCAGTTCTTC. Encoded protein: CATEGRSYNEQFF.

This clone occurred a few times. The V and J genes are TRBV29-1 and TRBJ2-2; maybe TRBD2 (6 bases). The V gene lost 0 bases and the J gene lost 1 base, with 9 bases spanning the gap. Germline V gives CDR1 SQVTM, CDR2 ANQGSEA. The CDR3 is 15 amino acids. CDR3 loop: CSVEDRRENTGELFF. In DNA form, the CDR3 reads TGCAGCGTTGAAGATCGGCGGGAGAACACCGGGGAGCTGTTTTTT.

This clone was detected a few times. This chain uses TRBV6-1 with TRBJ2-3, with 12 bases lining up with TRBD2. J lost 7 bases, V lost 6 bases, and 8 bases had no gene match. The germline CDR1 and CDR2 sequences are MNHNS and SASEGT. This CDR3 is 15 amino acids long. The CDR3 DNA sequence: TGTGCCAGCAGCCTCCTAGCGGGGGGGCGTAATACGCAGTATTTT. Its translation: CASSLLAGGRNTQYF.

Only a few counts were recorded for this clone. CDR3 residues: CASSVAIAGPGTGELFF. In DNA, the CDR3 is TGTGCCAGCAGCGTAGCTATTGCCGGCCCCGGCACCGGGGAGCTGTTTTTT. V usage is TRBV9 and J usage is TRBJ2-2; no clear D gene. Per germline, CDR1 SGDLS and CDR2 YYNGEE. The length of the CDR3 is 17 residues. Trimming left V 0 bases short and J 4 bases short, with 16 bases between.

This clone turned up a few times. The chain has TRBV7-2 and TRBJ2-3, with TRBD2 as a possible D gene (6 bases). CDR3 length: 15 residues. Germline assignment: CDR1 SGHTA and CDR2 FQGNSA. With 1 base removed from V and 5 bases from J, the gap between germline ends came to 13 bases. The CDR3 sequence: CASSLGARGLDTQYF. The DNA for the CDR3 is TGTGCCAGCAGCTTAGGAGCCCGGGGGTTAGATACGCAGTATTTT.

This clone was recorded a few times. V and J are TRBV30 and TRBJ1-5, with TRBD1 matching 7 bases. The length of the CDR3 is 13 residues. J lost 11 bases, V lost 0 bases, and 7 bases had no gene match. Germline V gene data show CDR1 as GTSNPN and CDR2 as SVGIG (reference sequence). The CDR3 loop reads CAWSVSTGRTQHF. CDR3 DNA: TGTGCCTGGAGTGTATCGACAGGGAGGACCCAGCATTTT.

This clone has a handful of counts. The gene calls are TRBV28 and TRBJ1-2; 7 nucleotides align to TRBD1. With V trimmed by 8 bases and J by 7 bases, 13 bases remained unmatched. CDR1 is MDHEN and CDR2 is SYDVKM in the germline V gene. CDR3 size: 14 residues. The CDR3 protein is CASGQQRGLGGYTF. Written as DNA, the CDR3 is TGTGCCAGCGGACAACAAAGGGGGCTCGGTGGCTACACCTTC.

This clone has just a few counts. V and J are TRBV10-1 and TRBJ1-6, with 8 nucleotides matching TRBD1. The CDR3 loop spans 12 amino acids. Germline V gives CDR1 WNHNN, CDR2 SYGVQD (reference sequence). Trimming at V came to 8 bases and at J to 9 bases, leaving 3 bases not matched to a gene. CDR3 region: CASGTGGSPLHF. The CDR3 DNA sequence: TGCGCCAGCGGGACAGGCGGTTCACCCCTCCACTTT.

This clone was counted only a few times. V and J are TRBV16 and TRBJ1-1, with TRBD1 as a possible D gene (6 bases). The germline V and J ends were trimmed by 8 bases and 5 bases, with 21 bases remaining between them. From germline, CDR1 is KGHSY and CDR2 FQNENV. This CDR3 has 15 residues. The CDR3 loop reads CASSSKAGVGTEAFF. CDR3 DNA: TGTGCCAGCTCATCAAAGGCAGGGGTTGGAACTGAAGCTTTCTTT. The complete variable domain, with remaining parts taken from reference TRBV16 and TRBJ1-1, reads GEEVAQTPKHLVRGEGQKAKLYCAPIKGHSYVFWYQQVLKNEFKFLISFQNENVFDETGMPKERFSAKCLPNSPCSLEIQATKLEDSAVYFCASSSKAGVGTEAFFGQGTRLTVV.

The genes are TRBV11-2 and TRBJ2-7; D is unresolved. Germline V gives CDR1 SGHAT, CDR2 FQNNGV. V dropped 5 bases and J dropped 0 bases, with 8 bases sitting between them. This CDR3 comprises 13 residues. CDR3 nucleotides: TGTGCCAGCAGCGCCGACCCCTCCTACGAGCAGTACTTC. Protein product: CASSADPSYEQYF.

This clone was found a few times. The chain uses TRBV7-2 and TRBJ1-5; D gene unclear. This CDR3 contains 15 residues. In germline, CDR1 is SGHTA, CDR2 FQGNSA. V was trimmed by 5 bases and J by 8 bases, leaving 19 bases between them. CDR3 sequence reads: CASSPDPRGWEPQHF. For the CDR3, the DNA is TGTGCCAGCAGCCCGGACCCTCGAGGGTGGGAGCCCCAGCATTTT.

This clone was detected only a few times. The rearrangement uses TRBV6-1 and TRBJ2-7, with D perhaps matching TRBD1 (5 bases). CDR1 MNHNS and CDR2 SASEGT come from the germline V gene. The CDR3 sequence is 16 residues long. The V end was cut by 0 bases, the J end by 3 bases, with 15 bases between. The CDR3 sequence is CASSEAAGQVGYEQYF. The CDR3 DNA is TGTGCCAGCAGTGAAGCCGCAGGGCAGGTAGGCTACGAGCAGTACTTC.

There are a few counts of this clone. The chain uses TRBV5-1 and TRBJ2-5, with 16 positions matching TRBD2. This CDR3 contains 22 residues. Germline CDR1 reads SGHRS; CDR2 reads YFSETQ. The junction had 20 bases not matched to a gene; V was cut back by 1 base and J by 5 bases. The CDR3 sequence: CASSLWGLTGGTSGGATETQYF. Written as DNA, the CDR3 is TGCGCCAGCAGCTTGTGGGGCCTCACCGGAGGGACTAGCGGGGGGGCAACGGAGACCCAGTACTTC.

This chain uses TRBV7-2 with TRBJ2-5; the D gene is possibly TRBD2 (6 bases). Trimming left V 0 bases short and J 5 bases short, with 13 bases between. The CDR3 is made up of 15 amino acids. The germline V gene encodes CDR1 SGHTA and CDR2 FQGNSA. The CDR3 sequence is CASSLAGLATETQYF. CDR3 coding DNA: TGTGCCAGCAGCTTAGCTGGTCTAGCGACCGAGACCCAGTACTTC.

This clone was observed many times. CDR3 nucleotide sequence: TGTGCCAGCAGCACCCTAGCGGGGACAGATACGCAGTATTTT. Amino acids: CASSTLAGTDTQYF. The chain links TRBV4-2 to TRBJ2-3; 9 positions agree with TRBD2. Looked up from germline, CDR1 is LGHNA and CDR2 is YNFKEQ. With 5 bases clipped from V and 3 bases from J, the junction kept 3 bases outside the gene matches. The CDR3 sequence is 14 residues long.

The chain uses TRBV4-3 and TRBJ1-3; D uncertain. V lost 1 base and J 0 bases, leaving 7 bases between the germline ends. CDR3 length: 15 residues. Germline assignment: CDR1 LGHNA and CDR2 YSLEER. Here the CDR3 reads CASSQGGASGNTIYF. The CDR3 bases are TGCGCCAGCAGCCAAGGAGGAGCCTCTGGAAACACCATATATTTT.

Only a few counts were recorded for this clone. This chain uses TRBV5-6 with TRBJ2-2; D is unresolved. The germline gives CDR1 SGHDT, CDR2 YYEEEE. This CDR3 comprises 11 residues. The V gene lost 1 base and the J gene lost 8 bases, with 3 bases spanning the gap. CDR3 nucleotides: TGTGCCAGCAGCTTGTTAGGGGAGCTGTTTTTT. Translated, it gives CASSLLGELFF.